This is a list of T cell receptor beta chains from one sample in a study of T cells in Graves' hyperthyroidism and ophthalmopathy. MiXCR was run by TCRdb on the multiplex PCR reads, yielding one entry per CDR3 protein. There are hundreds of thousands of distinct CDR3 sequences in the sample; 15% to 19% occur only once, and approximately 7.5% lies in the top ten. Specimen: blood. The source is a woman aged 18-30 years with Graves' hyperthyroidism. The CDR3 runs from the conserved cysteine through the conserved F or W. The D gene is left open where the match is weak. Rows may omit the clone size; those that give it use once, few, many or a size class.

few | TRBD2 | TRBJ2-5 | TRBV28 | CASSSGLAGGPETQYF | TGTGCCAGCAGTTCGGGACTAGCGGGGGGCCCGGAGACCCAGTACTTC
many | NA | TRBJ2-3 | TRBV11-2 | CASSEGSPPHTQYF | TGTGCCAGCAGCGAGGGATCGCCCCCCCATACGCAGTATTTT
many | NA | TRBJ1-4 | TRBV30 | CAWSPNGEKLFF | TGTGCCTGGAGTCCCAACGGGGAAAAACTGTTTTTT
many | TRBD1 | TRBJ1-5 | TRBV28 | CASSLTDRGLNQPQHF | TGTGCCAGCAGCCTCACGGACAGGGGGCTCAATCAGCCCCAGCATTTT
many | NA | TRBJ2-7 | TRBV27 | CASRTVLPYEQYF | TGTGCCAGCAGGACAGTATTGCCCTACGAGCAGTACTTC
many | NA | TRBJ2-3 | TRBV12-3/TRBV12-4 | CASSDIERGPGTDTQYF | TGTGCCAGCAGTGATATAGAGAGGGGTCCCGGCACAGATACGCAGTATTTT
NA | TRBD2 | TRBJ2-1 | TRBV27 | CASTPTGGASYNEQFF | TGTGCCAGCACGCCGACGGGAGGTGCCTCCTACAATGAGCAGTTCTTC
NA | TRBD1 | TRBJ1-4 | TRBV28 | CASRTYRDSSATNEKLFF | TGTGCCAGCAGAACCTACCGGGACAGCAGTGCAACTAATGAAAAACTGTTTTTT
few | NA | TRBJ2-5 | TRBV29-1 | CSVPTNDWKEAQYF | TGCAGCGTTCCAACTAACGACTGGAAGGAGGCCCAGTACTTC
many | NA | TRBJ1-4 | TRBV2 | CASTPGGRENEKLFF | TGTGCCAGCACTCCCGGGGGCAGGGAAAATGAAAAACTGTTTTTT
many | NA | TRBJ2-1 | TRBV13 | CASSHRPGVLDEQFF | TGTGCCAGCAGCCACCGCCCGGGCGTTTTGGATGAGCAGTTCTTC
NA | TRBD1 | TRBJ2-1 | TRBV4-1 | CASSQDRFSGQPYNEQFF | TGCGCCAGCAGCCAAGATAGGTTTTCGGGACAGCCCTACAATGAGCAGTTCTTC
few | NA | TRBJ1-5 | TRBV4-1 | CASSQESSYSNQPQHF | TGCGCCAGCAGCCAAGAATCCTCTTATAGCAATCAGCCCCAGCATTTT
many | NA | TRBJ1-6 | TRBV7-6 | CASSPQVAEYNSPLHF | TGTGCCAGCAGTCCCCAGGTGGCGGAGTATAATTCACCCCTCCACTTT